These 2 T cell receptor beta chains were all obtained from the same sample, sequenced in a study of T cells in tuberculosis (dated by TCRdb to between 2018 and 2020). Receptors were amplified or captured by the immunoSEQ multiplex PCR assay. TCRdb holds this immuneACCESS table with in-frame rearrangements only. Some clones are missing; in checked studies, unresolved V genes explain under half, and the rest has no known cause. The sample yields some 47,000 clones; over 90% were counted once. Around 7.5% of the sample rests with the top ten. The sequencing input was PBMCs. The receptors were gathered from a donor aged 10-30 years with latent tuberculosis or without tuberculosis infection.

The chain joins TRBV9 to TRBJ2-7, with 9 bases matching TRBD1. CDR3 size: 17 residues. V was pared by 0 bases and J by 6 bases, with 13 bases of the junction left unmatched. CDR1 and CDR2 (germline): SGDLS, YYNGEE. This CDR3 is CASSVGPNRGLSVEQYF. CDR3 in DNA: TGTGCCAGCAGCGTAGGACCGAACAGGGGGCTAAGCGTCGAGCAGTACTTC.

This clone was found once. The J gene is TRBJ2-7, the V gene TRBV11-2, with TRBD1 matching over 12 bases. CDR3 length: 13 residues. Trimming at V came to 9 bases and at J to 6 bases, leaving 6 bases not matched to a gene. CDR1 and CDR2 (germline): SGHAT, FQNNGV. In DNA, the CDR3 is TGTGCCAGTGGGACAGGGGGCTTAAGCGAGCAGTACTTC. Translating it yields CASGTGGLSEQYF.